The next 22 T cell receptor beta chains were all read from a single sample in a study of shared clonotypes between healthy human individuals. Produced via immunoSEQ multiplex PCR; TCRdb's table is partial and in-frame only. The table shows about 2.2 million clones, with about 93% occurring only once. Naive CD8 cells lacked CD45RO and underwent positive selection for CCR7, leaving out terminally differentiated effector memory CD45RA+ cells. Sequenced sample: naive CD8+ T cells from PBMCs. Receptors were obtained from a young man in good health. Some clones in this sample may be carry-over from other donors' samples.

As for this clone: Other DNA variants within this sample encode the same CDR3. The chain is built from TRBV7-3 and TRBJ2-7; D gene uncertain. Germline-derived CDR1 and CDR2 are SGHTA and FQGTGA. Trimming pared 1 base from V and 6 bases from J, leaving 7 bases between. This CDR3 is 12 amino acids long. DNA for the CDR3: TGTGCCAGCAGCTTAAGGGGTGGCGAGCAGTACTTC. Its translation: CASSLRGGEQYF.

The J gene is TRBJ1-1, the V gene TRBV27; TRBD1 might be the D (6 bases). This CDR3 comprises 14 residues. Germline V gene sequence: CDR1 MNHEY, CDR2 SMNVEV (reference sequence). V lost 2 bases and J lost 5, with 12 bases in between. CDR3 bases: TGTGCCAGCAGTTTAGGGTGGGGGGCAACTGAAGCTTTCTTT. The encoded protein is CASSLGWGATEAFF.

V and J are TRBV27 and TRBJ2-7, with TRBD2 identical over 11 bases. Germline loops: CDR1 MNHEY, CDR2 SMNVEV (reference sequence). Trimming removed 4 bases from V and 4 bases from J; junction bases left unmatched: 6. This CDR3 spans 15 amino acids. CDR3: CASSYLLAGAYEQYF. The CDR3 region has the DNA TGTGCCAGCAGTTATTTACTAGCGGGAGCTTACGAGCAGTACTTC.

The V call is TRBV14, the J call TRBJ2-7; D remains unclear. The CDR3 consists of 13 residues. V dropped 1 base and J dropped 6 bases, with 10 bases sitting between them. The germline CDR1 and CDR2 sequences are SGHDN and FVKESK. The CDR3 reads CASSQGLFGEQYF. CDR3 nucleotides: TGTGCCAGCAGCCAAGGCCTTTTCGGCGAGCAGTACTTC.

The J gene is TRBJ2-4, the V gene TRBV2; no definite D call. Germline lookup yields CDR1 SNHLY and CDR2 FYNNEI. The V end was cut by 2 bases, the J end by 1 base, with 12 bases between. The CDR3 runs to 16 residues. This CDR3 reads CASSEILGVAKNIQYF. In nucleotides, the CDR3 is TGTGCCAGCAGTGAAATACTTGGGGTCGCCAAAAACATTCAGTACTTC.

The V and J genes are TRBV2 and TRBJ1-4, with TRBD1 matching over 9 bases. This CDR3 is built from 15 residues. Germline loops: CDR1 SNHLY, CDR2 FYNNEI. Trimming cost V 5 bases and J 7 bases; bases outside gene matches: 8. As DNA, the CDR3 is TGTGCCAGCAGTCCCCGACAGGGGGTGAGTGAAAAACTGTTTTTT. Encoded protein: CASSPRQGVSEKLFF.

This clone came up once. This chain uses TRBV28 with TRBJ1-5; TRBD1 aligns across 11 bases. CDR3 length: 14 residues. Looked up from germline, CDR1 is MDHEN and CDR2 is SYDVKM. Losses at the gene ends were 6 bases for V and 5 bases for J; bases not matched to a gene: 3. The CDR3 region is CASRGQGEDQPQHF. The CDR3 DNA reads TGTGCCAGCAGGGGACAGGGGGAAGATCAGCCCCAGCATTTT. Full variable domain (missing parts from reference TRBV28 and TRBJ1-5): DVKVTQSSRYLVKRTGEKVFLECVQDMDHENMFWYRQDPGLGLRLIYFSYDVKMKEKGDIPEGYSVSREKKERFSLILESASTNQTSMYLCASRGQGEDQPQHFGDGTRLSIL.

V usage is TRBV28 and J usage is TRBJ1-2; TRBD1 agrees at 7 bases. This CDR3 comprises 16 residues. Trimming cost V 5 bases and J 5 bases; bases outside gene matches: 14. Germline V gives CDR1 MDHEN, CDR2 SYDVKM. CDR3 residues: CASSGYRGPLWYGYTF. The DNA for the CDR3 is TGTGCCAGCAGTGGGTACAGGGGTCCCCTCTGGTATGGCTACACCTTC.

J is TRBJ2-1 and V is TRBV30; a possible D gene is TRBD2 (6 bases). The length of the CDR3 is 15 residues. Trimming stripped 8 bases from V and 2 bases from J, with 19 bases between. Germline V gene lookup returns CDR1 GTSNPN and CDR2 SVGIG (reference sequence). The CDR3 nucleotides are TGTGCCCAGCGAGGCGGGACCAAAGCCTACAATGAGCAGTTCTTC. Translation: CAQRGGTKAYNEQFF.

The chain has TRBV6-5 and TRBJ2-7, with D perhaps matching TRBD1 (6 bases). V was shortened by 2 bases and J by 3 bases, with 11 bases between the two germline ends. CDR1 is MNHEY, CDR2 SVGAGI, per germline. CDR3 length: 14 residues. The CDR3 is CASSYRNRVYEQYF. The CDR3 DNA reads TGTGCCAGCAGTTACCGGAACAGGGTCTACGAGCAGTACTTC.

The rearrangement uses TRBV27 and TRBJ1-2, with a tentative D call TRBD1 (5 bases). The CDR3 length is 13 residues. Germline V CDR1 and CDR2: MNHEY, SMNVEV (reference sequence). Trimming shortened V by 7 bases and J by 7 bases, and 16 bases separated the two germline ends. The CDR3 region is CASMDNPGLGYTF. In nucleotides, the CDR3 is TGTGCCAGCATGGATAACCCGGGGCTTGGCTACACCTTC.

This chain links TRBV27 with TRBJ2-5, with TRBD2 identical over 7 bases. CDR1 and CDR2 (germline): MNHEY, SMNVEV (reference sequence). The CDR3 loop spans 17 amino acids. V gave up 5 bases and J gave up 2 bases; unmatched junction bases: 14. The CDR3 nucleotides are TGTGCCAGCAGTCTACCGGAGGTAGCGGGCGTACAAGAGACCCAGTACTTC. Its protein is CASSLPEVAGVQETQYF.

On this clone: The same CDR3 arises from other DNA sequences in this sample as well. CDR3 residues: CASSMRGRNTEAFF. The CDR3 bases are TGTGCCAGTAGTATGAGAGGTCGAAACACTGAAGCTTTCTTT. The rearrangement joins TRBV19 to TRBJ1-1; D uncertain. V lost 3 bases and J 2 bases, leaving 10 bases between the germline ends. This CDR3 contains 14 residues. Germline loops: CDR1 LNHDA, CDR2 SQIVND (reference sequence).

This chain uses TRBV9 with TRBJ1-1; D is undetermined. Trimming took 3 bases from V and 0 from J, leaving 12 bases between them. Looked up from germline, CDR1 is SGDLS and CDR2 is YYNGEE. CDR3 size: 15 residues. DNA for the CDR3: TGTGCCAGCAGCGATTCGACGGTAATGAACACTGAAGCTTTCTTT. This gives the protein CASSDSTVMNTEAFF. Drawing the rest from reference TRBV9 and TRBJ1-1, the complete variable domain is DSGVTQTPKHLITATGQRVTLRCSPRSGDLSVYWYQQSLDQGLQFLIQYYNGEERAKGNILERFSAQQFPDLHSELNLSSLELGDSALYFCASSDSTVMNTEAFFGQGTRLTVV.

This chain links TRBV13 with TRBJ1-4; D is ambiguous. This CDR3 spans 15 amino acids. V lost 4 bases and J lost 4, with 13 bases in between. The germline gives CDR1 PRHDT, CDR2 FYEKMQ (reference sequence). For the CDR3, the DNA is TGTGCCAGCAGCTCAACAGCGACCCTTAATGAAAAACTGTTTTTT. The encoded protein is CASSSTATLNEKLFF. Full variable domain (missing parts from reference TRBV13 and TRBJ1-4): AAGVIQSPRHLIKEKRETATLKCYPIPRHDTVYWYQQGPGQDPQFLISFYEKMQSDKGSIPDRFSAQQFSDYHSELNMSSLELGDSALYFCASSSTATLNEKLFFGSGTQLSVL.

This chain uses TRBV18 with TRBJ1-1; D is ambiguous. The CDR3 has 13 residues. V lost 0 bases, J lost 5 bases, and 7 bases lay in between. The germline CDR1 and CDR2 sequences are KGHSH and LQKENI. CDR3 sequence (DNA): TGTGCCAGCTCACCACCACCAAGAACTGAAGCTTTCTTT. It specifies CASSPPPRTEAFF.

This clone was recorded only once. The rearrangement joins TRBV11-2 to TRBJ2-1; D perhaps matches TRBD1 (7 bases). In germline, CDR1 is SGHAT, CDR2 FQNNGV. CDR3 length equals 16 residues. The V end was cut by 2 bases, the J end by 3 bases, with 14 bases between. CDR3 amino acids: CASSLNRQGGYNEQFF. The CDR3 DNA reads TGTGCCAGCAGCTTAAACCGGCAGGGGGGCTACAATGAGCAGTTCTTC.

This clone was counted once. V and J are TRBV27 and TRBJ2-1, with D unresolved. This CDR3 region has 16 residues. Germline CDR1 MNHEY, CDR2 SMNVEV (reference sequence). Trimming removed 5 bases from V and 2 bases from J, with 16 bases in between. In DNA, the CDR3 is TGTGCCAGCAGTCCAGTTTCACCGAGGACCTACAATGAGCAGTTCTTC. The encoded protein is CASSPVSPRTYNEQFF.

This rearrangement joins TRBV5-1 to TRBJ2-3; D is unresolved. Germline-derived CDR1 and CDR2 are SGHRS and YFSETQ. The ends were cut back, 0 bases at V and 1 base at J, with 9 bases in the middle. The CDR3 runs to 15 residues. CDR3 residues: CASSLDQTRTDTQYF. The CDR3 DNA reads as TGCGCCAGCAGCTTGGATCAGACCCGCACAGATACGCAGTATTTT.

CDR3 protein: CASSVGVSEYNEQFF. The DNA of the CDR3 is TGTGCCAGCAGCGTAGGGGTTAGCGAGTACAATGAGCAGTTCTTC. The rearrangement joins TRBV9 to TRBJ2-1, with D tentatively TRBD2 (5 bases). Germline V gene lookup returns CDR1 SGDLS and CDR2 YYNGEE. Trimming stripped 0 bases from V and 4 bases from J, with 11 bases between. The CDR3 is made up of 15 amino acids. Full variable domain (rest looked up from reference TRBV9 and TRBJ2-1): DSGVTQTPKHLITATGQRVTLRCSPRSGDLSVYWYQQSLDQGLQFLIQYYNGEERAKGNILERFSAQQFPDLHSELNLSSLELGDSALYFCASSVGVSEYNEQFFGPGTRLTVL.

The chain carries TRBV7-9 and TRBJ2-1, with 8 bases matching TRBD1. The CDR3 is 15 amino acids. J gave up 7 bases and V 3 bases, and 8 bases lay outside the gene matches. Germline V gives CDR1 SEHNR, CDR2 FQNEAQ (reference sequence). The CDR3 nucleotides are TGTGCCAGCAGCTTTCAACAGGGGGTAGTAAATGAGCAGTTCTTC. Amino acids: CASSFQQGVVNEQFF. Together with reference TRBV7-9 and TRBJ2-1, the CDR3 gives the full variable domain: DTGVSQNPRHKITKRGQNVTFRCDPISEHNRLYWYRQTLGQGPEFLTYFQNEAQLEKSRLLSDRFSAERPKGSFSTLEIQRTEQGDSAMYLCASSFQQGVVNEQFFGPGTRLTVL.

The CDR3 nucleotides read TGTGCCAGCAGCTCTGGATTCTCCTACGAGCAGTACTTC. It is translated as CASSSGFSYEQYF. The J gene is TRBJ2-7, the V gene TRBV7-3; D is uncertain. V lost 4 bases and J lost 0, with 7 bases in between. The length of the CDR3 is 13 residues. Germline CDR1 and CDR2: SGHTA and FQGTGA.